This record looks at one TCR beta chain sequence and its context. What it binds is not known. These data come from a study of cytotoxic CD8 clonotypes in ibrutinib-treated CLL. About the research overall: Samples had a mean of approximately 270,000 productive templates and roughly 99,000 productive rearrangements. Overall study findings and caveats: Baseline clonality exceeded age-matched healthy donors and tracked circulating CD8+ T-cell counts. Public clonotypes, found uncommonly, either contracted or stayed stable on treatment.

Sequencing used immunoSEQ multiplex PCR; TCRdb keeps in-frame clones, though not all of them. Of over 130,000 clones in the sample, around 81% were seen once. Trimming left V 2 bases short and J 4 bases short, with 13 bases between. This CDR3 is built from 15 residues. CDR1 and CDR2 (germline): SGHRS, YFSETQ. J is TRBJ2-1 and V is TRBV5-1; a weak D match, TRBD1 (5 bases). The sample consisted of PBMCs, taken after 36 months of ibrutinib treatment. The TCR was taken from a human donor with chronic lymphocytic leukemia. CDR3 in amino acids: CASSLGVTGYNEQFF. CDR3 nucleotide sequence: TGCGCCAGCAGCTTAGGGGTAACCGGGTACAATGAGCAGTTCTTC.